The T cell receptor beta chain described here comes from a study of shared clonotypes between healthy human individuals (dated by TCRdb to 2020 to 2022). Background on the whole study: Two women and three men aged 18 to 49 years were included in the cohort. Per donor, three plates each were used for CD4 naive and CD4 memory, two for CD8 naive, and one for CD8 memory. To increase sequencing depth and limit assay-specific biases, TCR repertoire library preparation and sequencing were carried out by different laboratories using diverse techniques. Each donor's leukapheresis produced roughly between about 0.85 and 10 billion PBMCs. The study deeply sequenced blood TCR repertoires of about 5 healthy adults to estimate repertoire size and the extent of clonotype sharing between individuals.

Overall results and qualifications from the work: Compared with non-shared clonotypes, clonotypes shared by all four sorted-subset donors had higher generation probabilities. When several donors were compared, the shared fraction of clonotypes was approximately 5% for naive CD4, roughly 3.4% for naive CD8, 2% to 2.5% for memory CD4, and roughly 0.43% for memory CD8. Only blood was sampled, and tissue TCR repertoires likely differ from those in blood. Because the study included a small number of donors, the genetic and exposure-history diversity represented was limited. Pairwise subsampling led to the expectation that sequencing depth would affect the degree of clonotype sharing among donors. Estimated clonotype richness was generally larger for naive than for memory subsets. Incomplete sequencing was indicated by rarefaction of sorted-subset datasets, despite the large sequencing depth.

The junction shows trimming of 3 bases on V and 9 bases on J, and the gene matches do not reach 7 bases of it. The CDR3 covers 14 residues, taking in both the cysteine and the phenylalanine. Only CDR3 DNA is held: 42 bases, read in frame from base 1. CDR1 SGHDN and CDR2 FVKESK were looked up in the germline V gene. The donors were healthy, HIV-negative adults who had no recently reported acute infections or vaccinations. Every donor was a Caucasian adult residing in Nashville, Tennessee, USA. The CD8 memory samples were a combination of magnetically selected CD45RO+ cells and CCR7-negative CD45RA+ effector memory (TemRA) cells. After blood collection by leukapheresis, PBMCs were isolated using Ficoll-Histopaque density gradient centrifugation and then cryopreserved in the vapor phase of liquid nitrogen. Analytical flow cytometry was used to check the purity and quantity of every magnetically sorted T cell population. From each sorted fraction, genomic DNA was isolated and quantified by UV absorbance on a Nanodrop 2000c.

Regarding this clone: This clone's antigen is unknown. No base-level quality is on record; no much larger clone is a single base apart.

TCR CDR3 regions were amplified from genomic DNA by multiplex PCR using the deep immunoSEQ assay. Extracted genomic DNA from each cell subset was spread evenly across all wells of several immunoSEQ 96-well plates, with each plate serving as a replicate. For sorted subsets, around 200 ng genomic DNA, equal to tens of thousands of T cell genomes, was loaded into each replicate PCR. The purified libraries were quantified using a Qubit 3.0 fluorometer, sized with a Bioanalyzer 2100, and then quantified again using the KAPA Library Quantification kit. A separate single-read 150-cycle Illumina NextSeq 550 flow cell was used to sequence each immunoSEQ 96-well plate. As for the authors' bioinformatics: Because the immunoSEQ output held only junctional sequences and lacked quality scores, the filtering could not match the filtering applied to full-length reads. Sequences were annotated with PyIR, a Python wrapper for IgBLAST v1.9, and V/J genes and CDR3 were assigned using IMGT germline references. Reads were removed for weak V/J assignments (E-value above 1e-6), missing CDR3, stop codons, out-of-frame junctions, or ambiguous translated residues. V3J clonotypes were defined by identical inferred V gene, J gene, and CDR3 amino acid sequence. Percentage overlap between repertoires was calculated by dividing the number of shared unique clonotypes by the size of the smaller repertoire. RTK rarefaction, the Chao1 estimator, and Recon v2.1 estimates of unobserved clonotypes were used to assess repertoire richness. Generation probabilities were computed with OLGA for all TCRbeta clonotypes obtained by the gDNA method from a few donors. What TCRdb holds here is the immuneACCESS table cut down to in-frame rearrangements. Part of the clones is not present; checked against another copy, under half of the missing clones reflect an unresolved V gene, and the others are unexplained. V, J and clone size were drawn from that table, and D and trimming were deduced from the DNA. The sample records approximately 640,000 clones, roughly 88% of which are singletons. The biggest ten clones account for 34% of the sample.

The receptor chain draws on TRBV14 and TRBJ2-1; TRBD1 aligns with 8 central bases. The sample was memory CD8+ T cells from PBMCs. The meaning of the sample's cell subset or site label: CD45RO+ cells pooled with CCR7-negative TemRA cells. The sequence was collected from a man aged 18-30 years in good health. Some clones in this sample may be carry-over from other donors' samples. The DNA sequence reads TGTGCCAGCAGCCATTGGACAGGGTTCGCTGAGCAGTTCTTC. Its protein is CASSHWTGFAEQFF. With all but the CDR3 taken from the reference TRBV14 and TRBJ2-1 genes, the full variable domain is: EAGVTQFPSHSVIEKGQTVTLRCDPISGHDNLYWYRRVMGKEIKFLLHFVKESKQDESGMPNNRFLAERTGGTYSTLKVQPAELEDSGVYFCASSHWTGFAEQFFGPGTRLTVL.